This T cell receptor (beta chain) is drawn from a study of blood T cell repertoires in COVID-19. Germline V lookup: CDR1 SGDLS, CDR2 YYNGEE. The ends were cut back, 3 bases at V and 13 bases at J, with 10 bases in the middle. The CDR3 runs to 10 residues. This clone was counted between two and nine times. The repertoire was sequenced with immunoSEQ multiplex PCR; TCRdb's copy has only in-frame clones and lacks some. The data contain approximately 76,000 clones, around four fifths of them seen just once; the ten biggest clones take up over 35%. The chain combines TRBV9 with TRBJ1-2; D is uncertain. The receptor was derived from a man older than 75 with active or convalescent COVID-19. Sequenced sample: peripheral blood. CDR3 amino acids: CASSADWTTF. CDR3 in DNA: TGTGCCAGCAGCGCGGACTGGACCACCTTC.